This TCR beta chain appears in the sequencing data of a study of blood T cell repertoires in COVID-19. In the study overall: The study drew acute and convalescent COVID-19 samples from the United States, Italy and Spain. T cells, B-cell-depleted T cells, or PBMCs provided the cDNA or gDNA that served as material.

Source study methods: Amplification with reference gene primers provided the estimates of nucleated cell counts. Libraries were prepared by immunoSEQ multiplex PCR; TCRdb keeps only in-frame clonotypes and omits some of them. V and J calls and clone size are given by that table; D and trimming were obtained from the DNA. The table has around 200,000 clones, roughly nine tenths seen once. V shed 5 bases and J 4 bases; nucleotides not matched to a gene: 19. This CDR3 has 19 residues. Germline V gene sequence: CDR1 SEHNR, CDR2 FQNEAQ (reference sequence). This TCR was recovered from a man aged 65 to 85 with active or convalescent COVID-19. The sequencing input was peripheral blood. V gene TRBV7-9 combines with J gene TRBJ2-1, with TRBD2 matching 8 bases. The CDR3 sequence: CASSIGRDRWTSPYNEQFF. The CDR3 DNA is TGTGCCAGCAGCATAGGACGGGACCGGTGGACTAGCCCGTACAATGAGCAGTTCTTC.